Listed below are T cell receptor beta chains from one sample, sequenced in a study of OX40 agonist ivuxolimab in advanced cancers. The method was immunoSEQ multiplex PCR; TCRdb's version includes in-frame clones alone and lacks a portion of them. The sample yields about 36,000 clones, more than 60% seen once. Sample: CD4+ or CD8+ T cells sorted from blood, taken in a trial of the OX40 agonist ivuxolimab. These receptors were obtained from an adult with an advanced solid tumor such as melanoma, head and neck, liver or kidney cancer. The CDR3 runs from the conserved cysteine through the conserved F or W. The D gene is left open where the match is weak. Size is stated for part of the rows, as once, few or many counts, or as a class when the clone is expanded.

clone size	D gene	V gene	J gene	CDR3 protein	CDR3 DNA
.	TRBD1	TRBV7-9	TRBJ1-2	CASREQGVYEGNYGYTF	TGTGCCAGCAGAGAACAGGGGGTCTACGAAGGTAACTATGGCTACACCTTC
.	.	TRBV5-1	TRBJ1-1	CASGTLETVEAFF	TGCGCCAGCGGGACCCTCGAGACAGTTGAAGCTTTCTTT
.	.	TRBV4-1	TRBJ1-6	CASSQGGIWGGDSPLHF	TGCGCCAGCAGCCAAGGCGGTATTTGGGGGGGAGATTCACCCCTCCACTTT
.	.	TRBV7-6	TRBJ2-3	CASSQGTDTQYF	TGTGCCAGCAGCCAGGGGACAGATACGCAGTATTTT
.	.	TRBV5-4	TRBJ1-2	CASSSITGPRSYGYTF	TGTGCCAGCAGCTCTATAACAGGGCCCCGGAGCTATGGCTACACCTTC
.	TRBD2	TRBV10-3	TRBJ2-3	CAISEPGTSGAWGDTQYF	TGTGCCATCAGTGAGCCAGGGACTAGCGGGGCCTGGGGAGATACGCAGTATTTT
few	TRBD2	TRBV2	TRBJ2-1	CASSERGTSSYNEQFF	TGTGCCAGCAGTGAGCGGGGGACTAGCTCCTACAATGAGCAGTTCTTC
.	.	TRBV5-6	TRBJ1-3	CASRELDRSSGNTIYF	TGTGCCAGCAGAGAACTCGACCGTTCCTCTGGAAACACCATATATTTT
.	.	TRBV18	TRBJ1-1	CASSPRVQDNTEAFF	TGTGCCAGCTCACCACGAGTACAGGATAACACTGAAGCTTTCTTT
few	.	TRBV5-1	TRBJ1-4	CASSLEWPSEKLFF	TGCGCCAGCAGCTTGGAATGGCCCAGTGAAAAACTGTTTTTT
.	.	TRBV7-6	TRBJ2-3	CASSIRGGASADTQYF	TGTGCCAGCAGCATCCGAGGGGGGGCTAGCGCAGATACGCAGTATTTT
.	TRBD1	TRBV28	TRBJ2-7	CASSLPPDRVYEQYF	TGTGCCAGCAGTTTACCTCCGGACAGGGTCTACGAGCAGTACTTC
.	.	TRBV27	TRBJ1-1	CASSLVGPDTEAFF	TGTGCCAGCAGTTTGGTAGGGCCCGACACTGAAGCTTTCTTT
.	TRBD1	TRBV6-6	TRBJ1-1	CVSTPGQTPATEAFF	TGTGTCAGCACCCCGGGACAGACCCCGGCCACTGAAGCTTTCTTT
.	.	TRBV11-2	TRBJ1-2	CASSLEAGSLWGYTF	TGTGCCAGCAGCTTAGAGGCGGGGTCTTTGTGGGGCTACACCTTC
few	TRBD1	TRBV5-8	TRBJ2-6	CASSPVGTGALSGANVLTF	TGTGCCAGCAGCCCAGTGGGGACAGGAGCCCTCTCTGGGGCCAACGTCCTGACTTTC
.	TRBD1	TRBV30	TRBJ1-2	CAWSGGSYTF	TGTGCCTGGTCAGGGGGAAGCTACACCTTC
few	TRBD1	TRBV5-6	TRBJ1-1	CASSSPAGDSQSTEAFF	TGTGCCAGCAGCTCGCCAGCAGGGGACAGTCAGAGCACTGAAGCTTTCTTT
.	TRBD1	TRBV19	TRBJ1-2	CASSPRGSGYGYTF	TGTGCCAGTAGTCCCAGGGGGTCGGGCTATGGCTACACCTTC
.	.	TRBV11-2	TRBJ1-5	CASSLDGVGASYNQPQHF	TGTGCCAGCAGCTTAGATGGGGTGGGTGCAAGCTACAATCAGCCCCAGCATTTT
.	.	TRBV18	TRBJ2-3	CASSPGRDTQYF	TGTGCCAGCTCACCGGGACGGGATACGCAGTATTTT
.	.	TRBV10-1	TRBJ1-1	CASSLDMNTEAFF	TGCGCCAGCAGCCTCGATATGAACACTGAAGCTTTCTTT
once	.	TRBV5-8	TRBJ2-7	CASSPAGEQYF	TGTGCCAGCAGCCCAGCCGGGGAGCAGTACTTC
.	.	TRBV12-1	TRBJ1-5	CASSPGQGDFQPQHF	TGTGCCAGCAGCCCGGGACAGGGGGATTTTCAGCCCCAGCATTTT
few	.	TRBV6-6	TRBJ1-6	CASRASSYNSPLHF	TGTGCCAGCCGGGCGAGCTCCTATAATTCACCCCTCCACTTT
.	.	TRBV6-5	TRBJ2-2	CASSLDDSYTGELFF	TGTGCCAGCAGTTTAGACGACTCCTACACCGGGGAGCTGTTTTTT
.	.	TRBV19	TRBJ2-3	CASSIGVLGTDTQYF	TGTGCCAGTAGTATAGGGGTCCTGGGAACAGATACGCAGTATTTT
.	.	TRBV29-1	TRBJ1-2	CSVEEGSYGYTF	TGCAGCGTTGAAGAGGGCAGCTATGGCTACACCTTC
.	TRBD2	TRBV5-4	TRBJ2-3	CASSPGTSGGASDTQYF	TGTGCCAGCAGCCCCGGGACTAGCGGGGGGGCCTCAGATACGCAGTATTTT
.	TRBD2	TRBV10-3	TRBJ2-1	CAISEGTSRDDEQFF	TGTGCCATCAGTGAAGGGACTAGCAGGGACGATGAGCAGTTCTTC
.	.	TRBV6-5	TRBJ2-7	CASSYGAGFLYEQYF	TGTGCCAGCAGTTACGGGGCAGGGTTCCTCTACGAGCAGTACTTC
.	TRBD2	TRBV7-2	TRBJ2-3	CASSQRGTTDTQYF	TGTGCCAGCAGCCAGCGGGGAACCACAGATACGCAGTATTTT
.	.	TRBV28	TRBJ1-3	CASSLPRDTIYF	TGTGCCAGCAGTTTACCTAGGGACACCATATATTTT
.	TRBD2	TRBV10-3	TRBJ2-2	CAISESTPRQLALSGELFF	TGTGCCATCAGTGAGTCGACGCCCCGCCAACTAGCGCTATCCGGGGAGCTGTTTTTT
.	TRBD1	TRBV10-2	TRBJ2-7	CASLSGTGGFNEQYF	TGCGCCAGCTTGTCCGGGACAGGGGGGTTCAACGAGCAGTACTTC
.	TRBD1	TRBV4-1	TRBJ1-1	CASSPKTAGGERAEAFF	TGCGCCAGCAGCCCTAAGACGGCAGGGGGTGAAAGGGCTGAAGCTTTCTTT
.	.	TRBV10-2	TRBJ2-7	CASSEPGAFEQYF	TGCGCCAGCAGTGAACCGGGGGCTTTCGAGCAGTACTTC
.	.	TRBV30	TRBJ2-7	CAWIGPRYEQYF	TGTGCCTGGATTGGGCCGCGTTACGAGCAGTACTTC
.	.	TRBV5-1	TRBJ1-3	CASSLDGSVGNTIYF	TGCGCCAGCAGCTTGGATGGTTCGGTCGGAAACACCATATATTTT
.	TRBD2	TRBV7-6	TRBJ2-2	CASSRIGGAGELFF	TGTGCCAGCAGCCGTATCGGGGGGGCCGGGGAGCTGTTTTTT
.	.	TRBV2	TRBJ1-2	CASTAPNPGYTF	TGTGCCAGCACCGCTCCAAATCCTGGCTACACCTTC
.	TRBD1	TRBV2	TRBJ1-2	CANPGQGNYGYTF	TGTGCCAACCCGGGACAGGGTAACTATGGCTACACCTTC
.	.	TRBV19	TRBJ2-2	CASSMGRETGELFF	TGTGCCAGTAGTATGGGCAGGGAAACCGGGGAGCTGTTTTTT
.	.	TRBV27	TRBJ2-2	CASSFTQQGELFF	TGTGCCAGCAGTTTTACCCAACAGGGAGAGCTGTTTTTT
.	TRBD2	TRBV29-1	TRBJ2-7	CSVVRVLAGGYEQYF	TGCAGCGTTGTCCGAGTACTAGCGGGGGGGTACGAGCAGTACTTC
.	.	TRBV5-1	TRBJ1-6	CASSLDRAFSPLHF	TGCGCCAGCAGCTTGGACAGGGCTTTTTCACCCCTCCACTTT
.	.	TRBV5-1	TRBJ1-1	CASSYLDREAFF	TGCGCCAGCAGCTATCTAGACAGGGAAGCTTTCTTT
.	.	TRBV6-6	TRBJ2-7	CASRPGLSYEQYF	TGTGCCAGCAGACCGGGACTCAGCTACGAGCAGTACTTC
.	TRBD1	TRBV28	TRBJ1-6	CASSLGTGFSPLHF	TGTGCCAGCAGTTTGGGGACAGGGTTTTCACCCCTCCACTTT
.	.	TRBV19	TRBJ1-1	CASSLGHPNTEAFF	TGTGCCAGTAGTTTAGGACACCCGAACACTGAAGCTTTCTTT
.	TRBD1	TRBV7-3	TRBJ2-5	CASNRGLPQETQYF	TGTGCCAGCAACAGGGGGCTCCCCCAAGAGACCCAGTACTTC
.	TRBD1	TRBV2	TRBJ1-2	CASSRPGQGARGYTF	TGTGCCAGCAGTCGACCGGGACAGGGGGCTCGGGGATACACCTTC
.	TRBD1	TRBV7-8	TRBJ1-2	CASSFASGTGIGYTF	TGTGCCAGCAGCTTTGCATCCGGGACAGGGATTGGCTACACCTTC